This entry features one TCR beta chain sequence. These data come from a study of blood T cell repertoires in COVID-19. Data came from immunoSEQ multiplex PCR; TCRdb stores just in-frame clones and leaves some out. This table holds approximately 150,000 clones, about 79% found once. This clonotype was sampled from a woman aged 45 to 65 in a cohort sampled during active or convalescent COVID-19. Specimen: peripheral blood.

CDR3 region: CASGRDATNEKLFF. The CDR3 bases are TGTGCCAGTGGACGGGATGCAACTAATGAAAAACTGTTTTTT. The V call is TRBV19, the J call TRBJ1-4; D is ambiguous. This CDR3 contains 14 residues. CDR1 is LNHDA, CDR2 SQIVND, per germline (reference sequence). V lost 8 bases and J lost 0, with 10 bases in between.